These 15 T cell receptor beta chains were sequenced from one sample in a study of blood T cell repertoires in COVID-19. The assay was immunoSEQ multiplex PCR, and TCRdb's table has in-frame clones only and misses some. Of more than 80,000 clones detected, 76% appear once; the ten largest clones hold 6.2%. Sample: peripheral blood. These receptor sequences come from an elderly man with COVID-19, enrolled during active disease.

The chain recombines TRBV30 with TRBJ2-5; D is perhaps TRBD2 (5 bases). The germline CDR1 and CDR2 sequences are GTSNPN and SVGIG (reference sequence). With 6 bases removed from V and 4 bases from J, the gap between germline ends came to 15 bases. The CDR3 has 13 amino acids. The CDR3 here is CACLLGLVETQYF. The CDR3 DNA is TGTGCCTGCCTACTAGGACTGGTAGAGACCCAGTACTTC.

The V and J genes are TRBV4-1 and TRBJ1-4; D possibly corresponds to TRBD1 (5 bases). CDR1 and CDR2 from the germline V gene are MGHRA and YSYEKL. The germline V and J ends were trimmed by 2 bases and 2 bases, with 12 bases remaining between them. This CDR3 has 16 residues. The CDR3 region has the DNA TGCGCCAGCAGCCAACCTCAGGAGGGGACTAATGAAAAACTGTTTTTT. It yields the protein CASSQPQEGTNEKLFF.

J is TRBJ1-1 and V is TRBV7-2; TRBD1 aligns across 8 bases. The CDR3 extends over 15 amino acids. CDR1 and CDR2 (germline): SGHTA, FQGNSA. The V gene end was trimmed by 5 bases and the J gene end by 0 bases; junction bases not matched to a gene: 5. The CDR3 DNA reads TGTGCCAGCAGCCCATGGACAGGGCTGAACACTGAAGCTTTCTTT. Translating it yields CASSPWTGLNTEAFF.

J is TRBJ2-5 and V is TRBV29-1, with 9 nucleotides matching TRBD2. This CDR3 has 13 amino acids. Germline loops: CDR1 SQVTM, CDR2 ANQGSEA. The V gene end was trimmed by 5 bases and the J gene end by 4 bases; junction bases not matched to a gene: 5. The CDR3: CSVSGRSGETQYF. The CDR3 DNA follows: TGCAGCGTTAGCGGGAGGAGCGGAGAGACCCAGTACTTC. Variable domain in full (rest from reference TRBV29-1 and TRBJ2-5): SAVISQKPSRDICQRGTSLTIQCQVDSQVTMMFWYRQQPGQSLTLIATANQGSEATYESGFVIDKFPISRPNLTFSTLTVSNMSPEDSSIYLCSVSGRSGETQYFGPGTRLLVL.

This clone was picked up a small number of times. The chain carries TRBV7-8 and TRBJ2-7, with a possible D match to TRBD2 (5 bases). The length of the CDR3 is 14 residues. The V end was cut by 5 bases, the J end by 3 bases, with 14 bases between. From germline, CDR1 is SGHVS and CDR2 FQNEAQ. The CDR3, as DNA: TGTGCCAGCAGCGTTAAAGCGGACCTCTACGAGCAGTACTTC. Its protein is CASSVKADLYEQYF.

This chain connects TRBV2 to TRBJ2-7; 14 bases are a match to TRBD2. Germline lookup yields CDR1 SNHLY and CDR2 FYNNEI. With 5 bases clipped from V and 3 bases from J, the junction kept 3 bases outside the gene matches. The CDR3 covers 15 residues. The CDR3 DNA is TGTGCCAGCAGTAGGGGACTAGCGGGAGTCTACGAGCAGTACTTC. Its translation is CASSRGLAGVYEQYF.

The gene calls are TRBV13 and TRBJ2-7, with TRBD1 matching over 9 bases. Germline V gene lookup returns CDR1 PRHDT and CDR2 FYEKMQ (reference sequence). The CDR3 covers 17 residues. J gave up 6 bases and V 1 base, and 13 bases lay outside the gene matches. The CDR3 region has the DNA TGTGCCAGCAGCTTAGATGTCGGACAGGGGCCGCCCGGCGAGCAGTACTTC. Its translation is CASSLDVGQGPPGEQYF. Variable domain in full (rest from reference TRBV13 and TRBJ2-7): AAGVIQSPRHLIKEKRETATLKCYPIPRHDTVYWYQQGPGQDPQFLISFYEKMQSDKGSIPDRFSAQQFSDYHSELNMSSLELGDSALYFCASSLDVGQGPPGEQYFGPGTRLTVT.

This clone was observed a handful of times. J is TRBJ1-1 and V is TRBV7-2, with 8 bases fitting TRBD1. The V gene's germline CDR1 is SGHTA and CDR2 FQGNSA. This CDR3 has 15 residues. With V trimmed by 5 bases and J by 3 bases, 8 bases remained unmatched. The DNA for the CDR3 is TGTGCCAGCAGCCTCAGGGGGCGCGGATACACTGAAGCTTTCTTT. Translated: CASSLRGRGYTEAFF.

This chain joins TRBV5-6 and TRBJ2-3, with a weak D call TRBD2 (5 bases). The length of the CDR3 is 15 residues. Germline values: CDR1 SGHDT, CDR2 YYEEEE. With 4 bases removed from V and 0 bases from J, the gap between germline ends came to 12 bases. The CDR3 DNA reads TGTGCCAGCAGCACCCGGACGGGAAGCACAGATACGCAGTATTTT. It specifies CASSTRTGSTDTQYF.

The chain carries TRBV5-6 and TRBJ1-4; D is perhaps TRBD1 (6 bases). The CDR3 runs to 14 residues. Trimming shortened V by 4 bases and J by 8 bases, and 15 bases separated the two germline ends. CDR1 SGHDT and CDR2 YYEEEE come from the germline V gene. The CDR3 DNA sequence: TGTGCCAGCAGCGTACAGGGATTAGGCGAAAAACTGTTTTTT. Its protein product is CASSVQGLGEKLFF.

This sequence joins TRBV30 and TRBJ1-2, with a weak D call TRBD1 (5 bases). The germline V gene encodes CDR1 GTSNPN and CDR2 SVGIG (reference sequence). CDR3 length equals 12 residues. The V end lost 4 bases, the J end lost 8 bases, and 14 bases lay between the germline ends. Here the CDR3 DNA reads TGTGCCTGGACAATTGGGGCGCGGGGCTACACCTTC. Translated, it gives CAWTIGARGYTF.

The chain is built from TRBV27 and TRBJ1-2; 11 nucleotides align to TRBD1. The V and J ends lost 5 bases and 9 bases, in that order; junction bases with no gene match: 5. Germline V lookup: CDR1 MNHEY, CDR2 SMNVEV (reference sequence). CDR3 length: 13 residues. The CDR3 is CASSPGTGGSYTF. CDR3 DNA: TGTGCCAGCAGTCCCGGGACAGGGGGTAGCTACACCTTC.

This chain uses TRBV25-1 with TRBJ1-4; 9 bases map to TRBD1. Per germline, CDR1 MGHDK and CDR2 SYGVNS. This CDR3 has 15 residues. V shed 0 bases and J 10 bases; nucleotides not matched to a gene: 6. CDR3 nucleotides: TGTGCCAGCAGTGAATATGGGACAGGGCTCGGAAAACTGTTTTTT. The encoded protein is CASSEYGTGLGKLFF.

The CDR3 region is CATTKDRVGYGYTF. DNA of the CDR3: TGTGCCACGACTAAGGACAGGGTGGGGTATGGCTACACCTTC. V and J are TRBV15 and TRBJ1-2; 8 bases agree with TRBD1. After removal of 9 bases from V and 5 bases from J, the junction contained 11 bases not matched to a gene. The CDR3 is made up of 14 amino acids. The germline CDR1 and CDR2 sequences are LNHNV and YYDKDF (reference sequence).

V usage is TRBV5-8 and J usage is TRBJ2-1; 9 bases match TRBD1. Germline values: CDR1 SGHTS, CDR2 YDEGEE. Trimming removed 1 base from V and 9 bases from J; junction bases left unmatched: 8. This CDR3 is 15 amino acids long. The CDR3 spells CASSLLGQGGGEQFF. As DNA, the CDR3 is TGTGCCAGCAGCTTGTTGGGACAGGGTGGGGGTGAGCAGTTCTTC.